These T cell receptor beta chains were read from a single sample in a study of blood T cell repertoires in COVID-19. Libraries were prepared by immunoSEQ multiplex PCR; TCRdb keeps only in-frame clonotypes and omits some of them. The sample gives 120,000 to 150,000 clones, about four fifths of which show up once; 7% to 9% is in the top ten. Sequenced sample: peripheral blood. The receptors shown here come from a human donor with acute or convalescent COVID-19. The donor label of this sample is uncertain. Each CDR3 is given with its conserved first and last residue. Each record gives: D gene, J gene, clone size, V gene, CDR3 DNA, CDR3 protein. A D gene is named only where the DNA matches it firmly. Not all rows give a size; the values are once, few, many and, for expanded clones, a class.

D: .; J: TRBJ2-1; size: .; V: TRBV9; DNA: TGTGCCAGCAGCGTCCGGGACAACTCCAATGAGCAGTTCTTC; CDR3: CASSVRDNSNEQFF
D: .; J: TRBJ2-1; size: .; V: TRBV30; DNA: TGTGCCTGGAGTGTAAAACAGCTAAATGAGCAGTTCTTC; CDR3: CAWSVKQLNEQFF
D: .; J: TRBJ1-2; size: .; V: TRBV9; DNA: TGTGCCAGCAGCGTAGGAATTGGGGGGAGCGGTTATGGCTACACCTTC; CDR3: CASSVGIGGSGYGYTF
D: .; J: TRBJ1-2; size: .; V: TRBV29-1; DNA: TGCAGCGTTGAAGAAGGGAGCTATGGCTACACCTTC; CDR3: CSVEEGSYGYTF
D: TRBD1; J: TRBJ1-4; size: .; V: TRBV6-5; DNA: TGTGCCAGCAGTTCAGGGGGGAACGTGGAAAAACTGTTTTTT; CDR3: CASSSGGNVEKLFF
D: .; J: TRBJ1-2; size: .; V: TRBV5-4; DNA: TGTGCCAGCAGCCTAAACAGGGAGTATGGCTACACCTTC; CDR3: CASSLNREYGYTF
D: TRBD2; J: TRBJ2-3; size: .; V: TRBV2; DNA: TGTGCCAGCAGTGTATCTGGGCTAGCGGGGGGGACAGATACGCAGTATTTT; CDR3: CASSVSGLAGGTDTQYF
D: TRBD1; J: TRBJ1-3; size: .; V: TRBV2; DNA: TGTGCCAGCAGTATCACAGGGGGTGGATATTTT; CDR3: CASSITGGGYF
D: TRBD1; J: TRBJ2-2; size: .; V: TRBV6-5; DNA: TGTGCCAGCAGTTACCGAAGGACAGGGCACACCGGGGAGCTGTTTTTT; CDR3: CASSYRRTGHTGELFF
D: .; J: TRBJ1-1; size: few; V: TRBV6-5; DNA: TGTGCCAGCAGTCCGGGGAGTGAAGCTTTCTTT; CDR3: CASSPGSEAFF
D: .; J: TRBJ1-2; size: .; V: TRBV19; DNA: TGTGCCAGTAGTATGGCAGTTGCGGGTGGCTACACCTTC; CDR3: CASSMAVAGGYTF
D: .; J: TRBJ1-1; size: .; V: TRBV27; DNA: TGTGCCAGCAGTACCTTTCCGGGACACCCGAACACTGAAGCTTTCTTT; CDR3: CASSTFPGHPNTEAFF
D: .; J: TRBJ1-1; size: .; V: TRBV29-1; DNA: TGCAGCGTCCTACCGAACAGGGCCAACACTGAAGCTTTCTTT; CDR3: CSVLPNRANTEAFF
D: .; J: TRBJ1-5; size: .; V: TRBV10-3; DNA: TGTGCCATCAAAGAGACGGAGGGAAATCAGCCCCAGCATTTT; CDR3: CAIKETEGNQPQHF
D: TRBD1; J: TRBJ1-3; size: .; V: TRBV6-5; DNA: TGTGCCAACCCGAAGGGGGCGGCAGGAAACACCATATATTTT; CDR3: CANPKGAAGNTIYF
D: .; J: TRBJ2-2; size: .; V: TRBV18; DNA: TGTGCCAGCTCACCACAGACAGATGGCGGGGAGCTGTTTTTT; CDR3: CASSPQTDGGELFF
D: .; J: TRBJ1-1; size: .; V: TRBV5-1; DNA: TGCGCCAGCAGCCCGGGCGGGGGTGGGCACACTGAAGCTTTCTTT; CDR3: CASSPGGGGHTEAFF
D: .; J: TRBJ1-5; size: .; V: TRBV24-1; DNA: TGTGCCACCAGTGATCAGGACTCACCTAGGAATCAGCCCCAGCATTTT; CDR3: CATSDQDSPRNQPQHF
D: .; J: TRBJ1-6; size: .; V: TRBV19; DNA: TGTGCCAGTAGTAGGACAGAGAGTTTTTCACCCCTCCACTTT; CDR3: CASSRTESFSPLHF
D: .; J: TRBJ1-1; size: .; V: TRBV19; DNA: TGTGCCAGTAGTCCTGGGACACTCGGTGGTAGCACTGAAGCTTTCTTT; CDR3: CASSPGTLGGSTEAFF
D: .; J: TRBJ1-5; size: .; V: TRBV10-2; DNA: TGCGCCAGCAGTGAGTCCCAGTTTCAGCCCCAGCATTTT; CDR3: CASSESQFQPQHF
D: TRBD2; J: TRBJ2-5; size: .; V: TRBV2; DNA: TGTGCCAGCAGTGAGTGGGCTAGCGGGGACCAAGAGACCCAGTACTTC; CDR3: CASSEWASGDQETQYF
D: .; J: TRBJ2-3; size: .; V: TRBV7-2; DNA: TGTGCCAGCAGAACCCCAGGGGTTGGGGATACGCAGTATTTT; CDR3: CASRTPGVGDTQYF
D: .; J: TRBJ2-7; size: .; V: TRBV20-1; DNA: TGCAGTGCTAGTCCGGAGGTCTACGAGCAGTACTTC; CDR3: CSASPEVYEQYF
D: TRBD2; J: TRBJ2-3; size: .; V: TRBV30; DNA: TGTGCCTGGAGGGGGACTAGCGGACCCACAGATACGCAGTATTTT; CDR3: CAWRGTSGPTDTQYF
D: TRBD1; J: TRBJ1-2; size: many; V: TRBV6-5; DNA: TGTGCCAGCAGGGACAGGGAGGTAAAAGGCTACACCTTC; CDR3: CASRDREVKGYTF
D: TRBD1; J: TRBJ1-5; size: .; V: TRBV13; DNA: TGTGCCAGCAGCTCCACAGGGGGCAGGGATCAGCCCCAGCATTTT; CDR3: CASSSTGGRDQPQHF
D: .; J: TRBJ1-5; size: .; V: TRBV5-1; DNA: TGCGCCAGCAGCCCCGGCACAGAACTCGTAAGTACGCCCCAGCATTTT; CDR3: CASSPGTELVSTPQHF
D: .; J: TRBJ2-1; size: .; V: TRBV5-4; DNA: TGTGCCAGCAGCTCGATGACAGGGAGGACCTACAATGAGCAGTTCTTC; CDR3: CASSSMTGRTYNEQFF
D: TRBD1; J: TRBJ1-2; size: .; V: TRBV7-9; DNA: TGTGCCAGCAGCCCCGAAACTCGGACAGGATGGACCTTC; CDR3: CASSPETRTGWTF
D: .; J: TRBJ1-6; size: .; V: TRBV14; DNA: TGTGCCAGCAGCCAGACTTCTTATAATTCACCCCTCCACTTT; CDR3: CASSQTSYNSPLHF
D: .; J: TRBJ1-1; size: .; V: TRBV27; DNA: TGTGCCAGCAGTTTACAGGTGAACACTGAAGCTTTCTTT; CDR3: CASSLQVNTEAFF
D: .; J: TRBJ1-1; size: once; V: TRBV7-2; DNA: TGTGCCAGCAGCCATGGGGGGAGCAGAACTGAAGCTTTCTTT; CDR3: CASSHGGSRTEAFF
D: TRBD1; J: TRBJ1-5; size: .; V: TRBV27; DNA: TGTGCCAGCATCGGGACAGGGGGCGAGGCTCAGCCCCAGCATTTT; CDR3: CASIGTGGEAQPQHF
D: .; J: TRBJ1-5; size: .; V: TRBV19; DNA: TGTGCCAGTAGTTCGACGGGCGGGGGTTTGGGGCCCCAGCATTTT; CDR3: CASSSTGGGLGPQHF